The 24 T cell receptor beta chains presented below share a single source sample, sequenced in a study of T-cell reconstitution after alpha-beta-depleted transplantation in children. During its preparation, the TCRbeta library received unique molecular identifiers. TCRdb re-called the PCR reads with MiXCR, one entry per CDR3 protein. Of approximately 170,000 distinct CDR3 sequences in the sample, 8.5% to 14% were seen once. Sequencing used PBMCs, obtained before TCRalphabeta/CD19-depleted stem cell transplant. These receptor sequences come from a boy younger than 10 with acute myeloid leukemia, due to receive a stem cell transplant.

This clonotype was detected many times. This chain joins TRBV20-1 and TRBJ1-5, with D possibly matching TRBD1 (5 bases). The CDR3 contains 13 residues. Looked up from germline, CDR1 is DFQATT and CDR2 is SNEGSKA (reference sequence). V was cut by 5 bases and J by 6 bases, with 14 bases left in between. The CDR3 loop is CSAGRGSVQPQHF. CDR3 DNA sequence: TGCAGTGCTGGTCGGGGGTCCGTTCAGCCCCAGCATTTT.

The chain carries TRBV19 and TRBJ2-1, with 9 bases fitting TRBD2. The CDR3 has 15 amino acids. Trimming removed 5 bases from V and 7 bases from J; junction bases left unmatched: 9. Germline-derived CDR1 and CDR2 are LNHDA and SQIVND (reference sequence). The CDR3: CASSVGSGSRNEQFF. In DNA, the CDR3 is TGTGCCAGTAGTGTGGGTAGCGGGAGTCGGAATGAGCAGTTCTTC.

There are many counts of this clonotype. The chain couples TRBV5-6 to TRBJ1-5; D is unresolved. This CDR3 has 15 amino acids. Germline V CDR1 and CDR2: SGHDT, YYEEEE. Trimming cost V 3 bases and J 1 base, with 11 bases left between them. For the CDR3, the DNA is TGTGCCAGCAGCTCGCGGCGGCAAAGCAATCAGCCCCAGCATTTT. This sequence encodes CASSSRRQSNQPQHF.

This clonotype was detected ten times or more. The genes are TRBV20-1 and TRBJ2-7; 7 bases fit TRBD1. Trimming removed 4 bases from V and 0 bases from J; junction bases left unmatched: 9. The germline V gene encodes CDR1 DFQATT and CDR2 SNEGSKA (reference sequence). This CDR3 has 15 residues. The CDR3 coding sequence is TGCAGTGCTACGAGGACAGGCTCATTCTCCTACGAGCAGTACTTC. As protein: CSATRTGSFSYEQYF.

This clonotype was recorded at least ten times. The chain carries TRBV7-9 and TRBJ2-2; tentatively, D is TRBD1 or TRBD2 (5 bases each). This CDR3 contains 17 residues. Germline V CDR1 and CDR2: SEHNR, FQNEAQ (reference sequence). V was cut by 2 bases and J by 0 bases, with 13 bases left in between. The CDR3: CASSLKGSGANTGELFF. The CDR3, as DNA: TGTGCCAGCAGCTTAAAGGGGAGCGGCGCGAACACCGGGGAGCTGTTTTTT.

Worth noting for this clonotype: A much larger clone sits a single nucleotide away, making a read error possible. The CDR3 bases are TGCTCCAGCAGGGGACTAGCGGGGGGTGAAGAGCAGTTCTTC. It codes for CSSRGLAGGEEQFF. V usage is TRBV4-1 and J usage is TRBJ2-1; 15 bases fit TRBD2. CDR1 is MGHRA and CDR2 is YSYEKL in the germline V gene. The CDR3 length is 14 residues.

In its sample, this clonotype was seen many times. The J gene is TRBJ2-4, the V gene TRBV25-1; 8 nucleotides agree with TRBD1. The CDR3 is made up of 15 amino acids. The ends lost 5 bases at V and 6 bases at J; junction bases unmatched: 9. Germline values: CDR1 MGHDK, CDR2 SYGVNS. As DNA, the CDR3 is TGTGCCAGCAGTTCAGGGGGCGGAGGATTAAACATTCAGTACTTC. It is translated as CASSSGGGGLNIQYF.

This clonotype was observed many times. CDR3 amino acids: CASSRGDSEETQYF. The CDR3 nucleotides read TGTGCCAGCAGTAGGGGGGACTCTGAAGAGACCCAGTACTTC. The chain employs TRBV12-3 or TRBV12-4 and TRBJ2-5; either TRBD1 or TRBD2 may fit D (6 bases each). The germline V and J ends were trimmed by 5 bases and 3 bases, with 13 bases remaining between them. This CDR3 has 14 residues.

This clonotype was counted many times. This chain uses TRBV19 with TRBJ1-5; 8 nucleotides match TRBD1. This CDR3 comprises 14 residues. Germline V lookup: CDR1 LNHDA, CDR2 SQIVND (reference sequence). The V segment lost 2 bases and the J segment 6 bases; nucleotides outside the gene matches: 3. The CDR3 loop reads CASSIQGAGQPQHF. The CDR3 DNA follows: TGTGCCAGTAGTATACAGGGGGCTGGTCAGCCCCAGCATTTT.

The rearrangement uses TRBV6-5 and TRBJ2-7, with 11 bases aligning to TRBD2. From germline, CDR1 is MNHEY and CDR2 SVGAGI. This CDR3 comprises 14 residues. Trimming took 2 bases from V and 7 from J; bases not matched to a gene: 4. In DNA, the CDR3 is TGTGCCAGCAGTTACGCCGGGACTAGCGGTGAGCAGTACGTC. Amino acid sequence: CASSYAGTSGEQYV.

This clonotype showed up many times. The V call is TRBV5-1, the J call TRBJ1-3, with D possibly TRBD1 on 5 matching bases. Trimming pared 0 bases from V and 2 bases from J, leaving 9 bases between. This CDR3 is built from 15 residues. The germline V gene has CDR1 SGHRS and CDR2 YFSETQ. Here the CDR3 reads CASSLGDLTGNTIYF. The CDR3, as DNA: TGCGCCAGCAGCTTGGGGGACCTGACTGGAAACACCATATATTTT. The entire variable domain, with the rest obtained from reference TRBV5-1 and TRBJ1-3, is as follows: KAGVTQTPRYLIKTRGQQVTLSCSPISGHRSVSWYQQTPGQGLQFLFEYFSETQRNKGNFPGRFSGRQFSNSRSEMNVSTLELGDSALYLCASSLGDLTGNTIYFGEGSWLTVV.

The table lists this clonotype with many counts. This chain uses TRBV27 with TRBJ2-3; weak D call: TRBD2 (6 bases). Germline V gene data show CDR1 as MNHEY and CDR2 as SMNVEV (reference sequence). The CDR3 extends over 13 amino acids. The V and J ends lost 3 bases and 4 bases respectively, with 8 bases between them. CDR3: CASSFAGPDTQYF. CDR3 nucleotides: TGTGCCAGCAGTTTTGCGGGACCAGATACGCAGTATTTT.

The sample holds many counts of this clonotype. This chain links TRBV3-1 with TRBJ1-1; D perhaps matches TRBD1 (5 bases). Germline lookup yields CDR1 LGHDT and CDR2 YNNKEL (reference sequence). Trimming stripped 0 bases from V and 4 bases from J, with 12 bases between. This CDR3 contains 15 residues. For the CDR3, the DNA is TGTGCCAGCAGCCAAGATTCGACAGTGCTCACTGAAGCTTTCTTT. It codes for CASSQDSTVLTEAFF.

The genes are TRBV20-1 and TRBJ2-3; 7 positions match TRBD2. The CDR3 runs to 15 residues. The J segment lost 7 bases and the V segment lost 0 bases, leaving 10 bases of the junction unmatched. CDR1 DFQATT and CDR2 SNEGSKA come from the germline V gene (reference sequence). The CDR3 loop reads CSAREGAGTPNTQYF. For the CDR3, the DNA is TGCAGTGCTAGAGAAGGAGCGGGGACTCCAAATACGCAGTATTTT.

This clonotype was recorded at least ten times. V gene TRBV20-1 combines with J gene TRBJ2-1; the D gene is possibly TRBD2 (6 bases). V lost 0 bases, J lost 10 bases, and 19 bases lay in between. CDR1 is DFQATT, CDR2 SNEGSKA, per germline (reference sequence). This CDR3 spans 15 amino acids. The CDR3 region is CSARDFRGEGGEQFF. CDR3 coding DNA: TGCAGTGCTAGAGATTTTAGAGGGGAAGGAGGGGAGCAGTTCTTC.

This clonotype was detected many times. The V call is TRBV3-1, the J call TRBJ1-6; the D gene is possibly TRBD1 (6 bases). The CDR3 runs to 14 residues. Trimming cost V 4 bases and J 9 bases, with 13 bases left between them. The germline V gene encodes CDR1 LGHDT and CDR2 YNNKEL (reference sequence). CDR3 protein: CASSRTVSGSPLHF. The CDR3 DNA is TGTGCCAGCAGCCGGACAGTTTCTGGTTCACCCCTCCACTTT.

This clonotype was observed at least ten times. Written as DNA, the CDR3 is TGTGCCAGCAGCCTTAGCCAGCTTCGGGAAAAACTGTTTTTT. This sequence encodes CASSLSQLREKLFF. The chain has TRBV27 and TRBJ1-4; D is unresolved. The CDR3 is 14 residues long. The ends were cut back, 6 bases at V and 8 bases at J, with 16 bases in the middle. CDR1 and CDR2 (germline): MNHEY, SMNVEV (reference sequence).

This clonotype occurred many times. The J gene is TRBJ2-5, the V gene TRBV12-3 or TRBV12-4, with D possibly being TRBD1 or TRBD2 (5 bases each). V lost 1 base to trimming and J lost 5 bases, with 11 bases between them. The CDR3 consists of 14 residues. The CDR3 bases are TGTGCCAGCAGTTTAGGTGGGGGATTGGAGACCCAGTACTTC. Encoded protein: CASSLGGGLETQYF.

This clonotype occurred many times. The CDR3: CASSSSLTAYGYTF. The CDR3 DNA sequence: TGTGCCAGCAGTTCCTCCTTGACAGCCTATGGCTACACCTTC. The V call is TRBV6-5, the J call TRBJ1-2, with D perhaps matching TRBD1 (5 bases). The V gene lost 4 bases and the J gene lost 4 bases, with 13 bases spanning the gap. Germline lookup yields CDR1 MNHEY and CDR2 SVGAGI. The CDR3 is 14 residues long.

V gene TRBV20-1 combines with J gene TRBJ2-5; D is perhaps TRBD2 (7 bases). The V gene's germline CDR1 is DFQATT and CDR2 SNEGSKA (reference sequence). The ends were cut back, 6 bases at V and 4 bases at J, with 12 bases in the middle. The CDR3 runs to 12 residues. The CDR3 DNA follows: TGCAGTGCAGGGGGGGCGGGAGAGACCCAGTACTTC. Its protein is CSAGGAGETQYF.

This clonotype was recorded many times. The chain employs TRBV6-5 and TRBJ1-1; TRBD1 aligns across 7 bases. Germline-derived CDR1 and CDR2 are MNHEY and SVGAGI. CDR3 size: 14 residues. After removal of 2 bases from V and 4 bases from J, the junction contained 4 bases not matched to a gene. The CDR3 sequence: CASSYAGTATEAFF. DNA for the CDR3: TGTGCCAGCAGTTACGCGGGGACAGCCACTGAAGCTTTCTTT.

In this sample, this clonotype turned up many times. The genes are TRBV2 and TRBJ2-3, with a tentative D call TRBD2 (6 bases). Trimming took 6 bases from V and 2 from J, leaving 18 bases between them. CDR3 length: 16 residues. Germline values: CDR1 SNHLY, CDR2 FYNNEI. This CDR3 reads CASSTIIADPTDTQYF. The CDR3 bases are TGTGCCAGCAGCACAATTATAGCGGACCCCACAGATACGCAGTATTTT.

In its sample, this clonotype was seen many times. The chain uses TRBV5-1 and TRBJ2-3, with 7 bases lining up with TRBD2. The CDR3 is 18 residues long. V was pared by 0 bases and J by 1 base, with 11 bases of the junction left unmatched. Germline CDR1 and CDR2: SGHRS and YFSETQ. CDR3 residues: CASSLAYVASGRTDTQYF. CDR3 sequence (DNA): TGCGCCAGCAGCTTGGCTTACGTGGCTAGCGGACGCACAGATACGCAGTATTTT.

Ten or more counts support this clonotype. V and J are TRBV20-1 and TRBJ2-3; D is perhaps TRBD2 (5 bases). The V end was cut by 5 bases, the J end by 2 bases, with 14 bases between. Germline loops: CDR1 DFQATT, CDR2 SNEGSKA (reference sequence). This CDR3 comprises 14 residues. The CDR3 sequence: CSAWETRPTDTQYF. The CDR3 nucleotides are TGCAGTGCTTGGGAGACCCGCCCCACAGATACGCAGTATTTT.